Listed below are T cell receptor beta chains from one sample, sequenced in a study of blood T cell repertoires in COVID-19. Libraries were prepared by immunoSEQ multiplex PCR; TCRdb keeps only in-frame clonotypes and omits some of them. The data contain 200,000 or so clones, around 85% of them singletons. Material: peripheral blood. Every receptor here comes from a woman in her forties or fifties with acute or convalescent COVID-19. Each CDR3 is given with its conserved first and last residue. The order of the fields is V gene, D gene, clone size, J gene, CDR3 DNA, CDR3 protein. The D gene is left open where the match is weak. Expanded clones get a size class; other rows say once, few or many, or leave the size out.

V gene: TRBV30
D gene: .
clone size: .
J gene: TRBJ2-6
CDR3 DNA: TGTGCCTGGAGTGTAGGACACCTCTCTGGGGCCAACGTCCTGACTTTC
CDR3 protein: CAWSVGHLSGANVLTF

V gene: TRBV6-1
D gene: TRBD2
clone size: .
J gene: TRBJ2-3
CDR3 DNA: TGTGCCAGCAGTGATAGCGGGAGCGGGTACACAGATACGCAGTATTTT
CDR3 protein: CASSDSGSGYTDTQYF

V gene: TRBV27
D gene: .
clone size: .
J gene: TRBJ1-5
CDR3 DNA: TGTGCCAGCAGGCAGGGAATCAATCAGCCCCAGCATTTT
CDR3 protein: CASRQGINQPQHF

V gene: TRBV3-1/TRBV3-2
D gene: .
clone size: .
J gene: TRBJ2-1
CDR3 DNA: TGTGCCAGCAGCCAAGATATCAACAGGGTGAATGAGCAGTTCTTC
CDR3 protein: CASSQDINRVNEQFF

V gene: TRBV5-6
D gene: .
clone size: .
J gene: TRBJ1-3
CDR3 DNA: TGTGCCAGCAGCTTGGGCGGGGGGAGCTCTGGAAACACCATATATTTT
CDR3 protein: CASSLGGGSSGNTIYF

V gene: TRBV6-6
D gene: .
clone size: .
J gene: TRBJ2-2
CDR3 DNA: TGTGCCAGCAGTACTGACAGGCGGCAGGTCACCGGGGAGCTGTTTTTT
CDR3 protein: CASSTDRRQVTGELFF

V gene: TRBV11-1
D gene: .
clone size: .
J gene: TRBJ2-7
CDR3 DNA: TGTGCCAGCAGCTCCCAGACAGTTTCCTACGAGCAGTACTTC
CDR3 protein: CASSSQTVSYEQYF

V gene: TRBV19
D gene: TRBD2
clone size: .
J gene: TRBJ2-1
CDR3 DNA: TGTGCCAGTAGGACAGCGGGGGGGGACTACAATGAGCAGTTCTTC
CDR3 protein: CASRTAGGDYNEQFF

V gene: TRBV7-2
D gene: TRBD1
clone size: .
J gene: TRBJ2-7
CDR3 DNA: TGTGCCAGCAGACGTAGTGGGACAGGGAGATACGAGCAGTACTTC
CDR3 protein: CASRRSGTGRYEQYF

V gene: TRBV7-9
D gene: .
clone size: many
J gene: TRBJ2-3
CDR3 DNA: TGTGCCAGCAGCTGGGGCACGACGGGGGGCGAAGTCACAGATACGCAGTATTTT
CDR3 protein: CASSWGTTGGEVTDTQYF

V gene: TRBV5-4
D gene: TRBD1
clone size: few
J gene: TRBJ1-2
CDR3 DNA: TGTGCCAGCAGCGAAGGACAGGAAAACTATGGCTACACCTTC
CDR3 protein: CASSEGQENYGYTF

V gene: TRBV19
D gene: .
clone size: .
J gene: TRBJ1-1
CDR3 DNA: TGTGCCAGTAGTATAAATCCCGCTGAAGCTTTCTTT
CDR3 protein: CASSINPAEAFF

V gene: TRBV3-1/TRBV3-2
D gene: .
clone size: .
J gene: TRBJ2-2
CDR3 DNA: TGTGCCAGCAGCCCGGGCACCGGGGAGCTGTTTTTT
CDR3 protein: CASSPGTGELFF

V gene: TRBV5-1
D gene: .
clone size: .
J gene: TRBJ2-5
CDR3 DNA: TGCGCCAGCAGCCTGGCAGTTCAAGAGACCCAGTACTTC
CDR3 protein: CASSLAVQETQYF

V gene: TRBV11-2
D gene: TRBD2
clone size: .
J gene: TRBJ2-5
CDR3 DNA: TGTGCCAGCGGCGCAGGGAGGGAAGAGACCCAGTACTTC
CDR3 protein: CASGAGREETQYF

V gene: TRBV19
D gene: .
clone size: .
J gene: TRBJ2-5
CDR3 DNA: TGTGCCAGTAGTCCGTTGGACAGAGAAGAGACCCAGTACTTC
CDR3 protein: CASSPLDREETQYF

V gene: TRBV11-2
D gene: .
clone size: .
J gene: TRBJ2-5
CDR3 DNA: TGTGCCAGCAGCCCACGGGGCGGGGAAGAGACCCAGTACTTC
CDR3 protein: CASSPRGGEETQYF

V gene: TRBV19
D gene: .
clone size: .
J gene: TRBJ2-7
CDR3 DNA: TGTGCCAGTAGTATAGGAGGGGACTGGAGGTTCAACGAGCAGTACTTC
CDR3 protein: CASSIGGDWRFNEQYF

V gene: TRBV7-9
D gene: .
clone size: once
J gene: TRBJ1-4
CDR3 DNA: TGTGCCAGCAGTCCTGGACAGACAACTAATGAAAAACTGTTTTTT
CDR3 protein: CASSPGQTTNEKLFF

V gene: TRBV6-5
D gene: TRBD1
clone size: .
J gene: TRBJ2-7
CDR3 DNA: TGTGCCAGTCGGCCGGGACAGGGGGGCTACGAGCAGTACTTC
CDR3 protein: CASRPGQGGYEQYF

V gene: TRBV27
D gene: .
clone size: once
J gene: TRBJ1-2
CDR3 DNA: TGTGCCAGCAGTTTCTCCCCACAGGGTAGCGGCTACACCTTC
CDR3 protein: CASSFSPQGSGYTF

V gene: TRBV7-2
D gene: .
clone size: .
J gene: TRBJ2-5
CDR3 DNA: TGTGCCAGCAGCTTAGGAGGCCGTACGGGGCAAGAGACCCAGTACTTC
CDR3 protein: CASSLGGRTGQETQYF

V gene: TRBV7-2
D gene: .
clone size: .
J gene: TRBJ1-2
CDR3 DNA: TGTGCCAGCAGCCCGTCGAGCCGGGATGGCTACACCTTC
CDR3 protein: CASSPSSRDGYTF

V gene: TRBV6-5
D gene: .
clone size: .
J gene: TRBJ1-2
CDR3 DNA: TGTGCCAGCACGGCCGCGGACTACACCTTC
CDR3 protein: CASTAADYTF

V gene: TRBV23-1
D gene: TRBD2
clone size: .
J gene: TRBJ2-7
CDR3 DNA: TGCGCCAGCAGTCAAACCGGACTAGCGGGACCTACCTACGAGCAGTACTTC
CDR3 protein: CASSQTGLAGPTYEQYF

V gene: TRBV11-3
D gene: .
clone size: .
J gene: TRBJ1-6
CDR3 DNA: TGTGCCAGCAGCTTAGGCCAGACCTATAATTCACCCCTCCACTTT
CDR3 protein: CASSLGQTYNSPLHF